This paragraph reports one T cell receptor beta chain. Its antigen is unknown. The whole isolated RNA underwent reverse transcription, so sequencing captured expressed TCRB transcripts. Assay: immunoSEQ multiplex PCR; the TCRdb copy retains only in-frame clones and omits some. The repertoire consists of a few hundred thousand clones, with roughly 21% occurring once and the leading ten covering less than 0.03%. The entry originates in a study of beta chain features in type 1 diabetes. Study results and limitations: Short templates might get an advantage during PCR, and this would be equal in patients and controls. All four CD4+ subsets of Type 1 diabetes patients contained TCRB CDR3s that were moderately but significantly shorter.

Without exception, sorted populations had purity beyond 95%. The CDR3 is 13 residues long. CDR1 GTSNPN and CDR2 SVGIG come from the germline V gene (reference sequence). V was pared by 0 bases and J by 5 bases, with 10 bases between. Sequenced sample: naive CD4+ T cells from blood. This rearrangement joins TRBV30 to TRBJ1-2, with D possibly being TRBD1 (5 bases). The clonotype was recovered from a woman between 40 and 55 years old with type 1 diabetes. The CDR3 nucleotides read TGTGCCTGGAGTGTACGGACACCATATGGCTACACCTTC. It translates to CAWSVRTPYGYTF.